Sequencing of this TCR beta chain was carried out in a study of T cell repertoires in cytomegalovirus infection. Study details: It was recently identified HLA-C-restricted and well-studied HLA-B-restricted CMV epitopes that the study used. Matching HLA type, along with CMV infection, was indicated by public TCR beta signatures. Study-wide results and caveats: Carriers of CMV plus the relevant HLA were identified by cumulative public TCR beta family frequency.

Trimming cost V 6 bases and J 8 bases, with 11 bases left between them. This CDR3 comprises 12 residues. Germline values: CDR1 ENHRY, CDR2 SYGVKD. TCRdb ran MiXCR on the reads and lists one entry per CDR3 protein. The sample has 700,000 to 950,000 distinct CDR3 sequences, over 25% seen once; the top ten hold around 12%. Comment on this clonotype: Antigen specificity is unknown.

The gene calls are TRBV10-3 and TRBJ2-1, with a possible D match to TRBD2 (5 bases). The specimen was cultured CD8+ T cells from PBMCs, collected from culture after CMV antigen stimulation. The TCR comes from a human donor in good health (CMV status not recorded). Some clones in this sample may be carry-over from other donors' samples. In nucleotides, the CDR3 is TGTGCCATCAGGGAACTAGGGTATGAGCAGTTCTTC. This translates into CAIRELGYEQFF.